The 17 T cell receptor beta chains listed next were all sequenced from one sample in a study of lymphopenia after photon versus proton radiotherapy. This table comes from immunoSEQ multiplex PCR, and its TCRdb copy is limited to in-frame clones, with some not included. The sample includes some 30,000 clones, 90% to 95% of them seen just once. Sequences were derived from peripheral blood, sampled from a patient treated with photon-based radiotherapy. These receptors came from a woman in her forties or fifties with cholangiocarcinoma.

This clone was found once. The gene calls are TRBV19 and TRBJ1-2; the D gene is possibly TRBD1 (5 bases). V lost 6 bases to trimming and J lost 0 bases, with 11 bases between them. The CDR3 consists of 14 residues. Germline CDR1 reads LNHDA; CDR2 reads SQIVND (reference sequence). The CDR3: CASRAGTANYGYTF. CDR3 bases: TGTGCCAGTAGGGCCGGGACGGCTAACTATGGCTACACCTTC.

This chain joins TRBV27 and TRBJ2-5; D uncertain. The J call may be faulty, since TRBJ2-7 better matches the DNA end. Per germline, CDR1 MNHEY and CDR2 SMNVEV (reference sequence). This CDR3 has 13 amino acids. CDR3 sequence reads: CASSLWAGHEQYF. CDR3 sequence (DNA): TGTGCCAGCAGTTTATGGGCCGGGCACGAGCAGTACTTC.

The chain combines TRBV4-3 with TRBJ2-3, with D uncertain. From germline, CDR1 is LGHNA and CDR2 YSLEER. Trimming pared 0 bases from V and 0 bases from J, leaving 13 bases between. CDR3 length equals 17 residues. CDR3 DNA: TGCGCCAGCAGCCAAGATTCCTTTGCGTCTAGCACAGATACGCAGTATTTT. As protein: CASSQDSFASSTDTQYF.

The gene calls are TRBV18 and TRBJ1-1; a possible D gene is TRBD1 (6 bases). CDR1 and CDR2 from the germline V gene are KGHSH and LQKENI. The CDR3 consists of 17 residues. The germline V and J ends were trimmed by 3 bases and 0 bases, with 17 bases remaining between them. In DNA, the CDR3 is TGTGCCAGCTCACCGTATTTAGGGACAACGATGAACACTGAAGCTTTCTTT. Residues: CASSPYLGTTMNTEAFF.

V and J are TRBV14 and TRBJ2-6, with 12 bases aligning to TRBD2. Unmatched junction bases numbered 5, after V lost 10 bases and J lost 1 base. This CDR3 is 16 amino acids long. Germline V gene sequence: CDR1 SGHDN, CDR2 FVKESK. CDR3 DNA: TGTGCCATCGGACTAGCGGGGAAATCTGGGGCCAACGTCCTGACTTTC. As protein: CAIGLAGKSGANVLTF.

This chain joins TRBV7-9 and TRBJ2-5; 12 bases agree with TRBD2. The trim removed 1 base at V and 3 bases at J, leaving 0 bases unmatched. Per the germline V gene, CDR1 is SEHNR and CDR2 is FQNEAQ (reference sequence). The CDR3 consists of 15 residues. CDR3 DNA: TGTGCCAGCAGCTTAGGACTAGCGGGAGAAGAGACCCAGTACTTC. Amino acid sequence: CASSLGLAGEETQYF.

The V gene is TRBV27, the J gene TRBJ1-2; 9 nucleotides agree with TRBD1. Germline V lookup: CDR1 MNHEY, CDR2 SMNVEV (reference sequence). J was trimmed by 7 bases and V by 3 bases; bases with no gene match: 6. The CDR3 is 14 residues long. The CDR3 here is CASSFDRGMAGYTF. The DNA of the CDR3 is TGTGCCAGCAGTTTCGACAGGGGGATGGCTGGCTACACCTTC.

This rearrangement joins TRBV30 to TRBJ1-6, with 9 bases identical to TRBD1. The CDR3 extends over 13 amino acids. Germline loops: CDR1 GTSNPN, CDR2 SVGIG (reference sequence). V was clipped by 4 bases and J by 8 bases; unmatched bases: 3. The CDR3 protein is CAWTGQGYSPLHF. The CDR3 coding sequence is TGTGCCTGGACGGGACAGGGATATTCACCCCTCCACTTT.

The chain joins TRBV28 to TRBJ2-7; TRBD1 matches 11 bases. The germline gives CDR1 MDHEN, CDR2 SYDVKM. The CDR3 contains 15 residues. The trim removed 5 bases at V and 7 bases at J, leaving 10 bases unmatched. CDR3 DNA: TGTGCCAGCAGTACCCCAGGGACAGGGGGTCGGGAGCAGTACTTC. Translated, it gives CASSTPGTGGREQYF.

The rearrangement links TRBV6-6 to TRBJ2-1; TRBD2 aligns across 7 bases. The trim removed 5 bases at V and 2 bases at J, leaving 6 bases unmatched. CDR1 and CDR2 from the germline V gene are MNHNY and SVGAGI (reference sequence). The CDR3 is 15 amino acids. Here the CDR3 reads CASSPGLVAYNEQFF. The CDR3 bases are TGTGCCAGCAGTCCTGGACTAGTCGCCTACAATGAGCAGTTCTTC.

The chain links TRBV6-6 to TRBJ1-3; 9 positions agree with TRBD1. This CDR3 comprises 15 residues. The J segment lost 3 bases and the V segment lost 7 bases, leaving 7 bases of the junction unmatched. Germline CDR1 MNHNY, CDR2 SVGAGI (reference sequence). CDR3 region: CASIPGQGVGNTIYF. CDR3 sequence (DNA): TGTGCCAGCATACCGGGACAGGGAGTTGGAAACACCATATATTTT.

V and J are TRBV4-1 and TRBJ1-4; 7 nucleotides match TRBD1. The CDR3 is 13 amino acids. Germline lookup yields CDR1 MGHRA and CDR2 YSYEKL. Germline trimming cut 3 bases from V and 8 bases from J; bases unmatched to any gene: 3. The CDR3 region is CASSQMDREKLFF. The CDR3 coding sequence is TGCGCCAGCAGCCAGATGGACAGGGAAAAACTGTTTTTT.

In its sample, this clone was seen once. The rearrangement uses TRBV5-1 and TRBJ1-1; D is ambiguous. CDR1 is SGHRS, CDR2 YFSETQ, per germline. Trimming took off 0 bases at V and 6 bases at J, with 21 bases between the two ends. The length of the CDR3 is 17 residues. CDR3 sequence (DNA): TGCGCCAGCAGCTTGGGCGGGTTGCTGGGTGGGCGAGCTGAAGCTTTCTTT. Residues: CASSLGGLLGGRAEAFF.

This clone showed up just once. The CDR3 loop reads CASSKTVYGYTF. In nucleotides, the CDR3 is TGTGCCAGCAGTAAGACGGTCTATGGCTACACCTTC. V usage is TRBV28 and J usage is TRBJ1-2; D not certain. This CDR3 is built from 12 residues. Trimming removed 5 bases from V and 4 bases from J, with 8 bases in between. CDR1 MDHEN and CDR2 SYDVKM come from the germline V gene.

The chain joins TRBV27 to TRBJ2-7; the D call may be TRBD1 or TRBD2 (6 bases each). Germline CDR1 is MNHEY and CDR2 is SMNVEV (reference sequence). The CDR3 extends over 12 amino acids. With 5 bases removed from V and 6 bases from J, the gap between germline ends came to 11 bases. The CDR3 loop is CASSPQGGEQYF. The DNA for the CDR3 is TGTGCCAGCAGTCCACAGGGAGGCGAGCAGTACTTC.

This clone was observed a handful of times. The chain uses TRBV5-1 and TRBJ2-7; 9 nucleotides line up with TRBD2. CDR1 SGHRS and CDR2 YFSETQ come from the germline V gene. The CDR3 is 17 amino acids. V was clipped by 1 base and J by 7 bases; unmatched bases: 15. CDR3 nucleotide sequence: TGCGCCAGCAGCTTGTCGGTAGCGGGGGCCATATTACCGGAGCAGTACTTC. This sequence encodes CASSLSVAGAILPEQYF.

This clone was observed a few times. The chain uses TRBV19 and TRBJ1-2; D remains unclear. Trimming pared 6 bases from V and 4 bases from J, leaving 12 bases between. In germline, CDR1 is LNHDA, CDR2 SQIVND (reference sequence). This CDR3 contains 13 residues. CDR3 DNA sequence: TGTGCCAGTAGGGCATCGACCCTCTATGGCTACACCTTC. Amino acids: CASRASTLYGYTF.